This T cell receptor beta chain emerged from a study of shared clonotypes between healthy human individuals. About the study: The plates for each donor numbered three CD4 naive, three CD4 memory, two CD8 naive and one CD8 memory.

The CDR3 consists of 11 residues. Germline CDR1 GTSNPN, CDR2 SVGIG (reference sequence). Trimming cost V 1 base and J 9 bases, with 9 bases left between them. This clone was observed a few times. Using immunoSEQ multiplex PCR, the repertoire was profiled, and TCRdb retains in-frame clones only, with some absent. The sample holds about 1 million clones, about 74% seen once. Material: memory CD4+ T cells sorted from blood. The subset is: CD45RA-negative fraction. The rearrangement links TRBV30 to TRBJ1-1; no clear D. The TCR comes from a man in his late teens or twenties in good health. The CDR3 protein is CAWSARLQAFF. DNA for the CDR3: TGTGCCTGGAGTGCCCGTTTGCAAGCTTTCTTT.